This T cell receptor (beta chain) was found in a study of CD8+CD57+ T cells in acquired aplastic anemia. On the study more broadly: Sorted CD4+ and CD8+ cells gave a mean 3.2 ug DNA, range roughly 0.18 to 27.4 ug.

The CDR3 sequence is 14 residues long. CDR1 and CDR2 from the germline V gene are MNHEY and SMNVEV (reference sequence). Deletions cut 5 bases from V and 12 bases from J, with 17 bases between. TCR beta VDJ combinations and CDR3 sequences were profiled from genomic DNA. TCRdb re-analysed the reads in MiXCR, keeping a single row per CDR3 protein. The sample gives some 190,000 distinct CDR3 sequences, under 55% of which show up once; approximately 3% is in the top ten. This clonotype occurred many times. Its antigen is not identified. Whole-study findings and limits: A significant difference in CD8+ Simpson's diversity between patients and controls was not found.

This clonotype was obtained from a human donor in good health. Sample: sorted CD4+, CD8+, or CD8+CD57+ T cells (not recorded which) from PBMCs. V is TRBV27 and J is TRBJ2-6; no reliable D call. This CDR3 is CASSPSSRVRVLTF. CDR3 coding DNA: TGTGCCAGCAGTCCTTCGTCCAGAGTCCGCGTCCTGACTTTC.